Listed below are T cell receptor beta chains from one sample, sequenced in a study of blood T cell repertoires in COVID-19. Clones were sequenced by immunoSEQ multiplex PCR, and TCRdb holds only the in-frame ones, with some missing. The repertoire includes 150,000 to 180,000 clones, approximately 73% of them detected once, and more than 3% sits in the top ten. The sequencing input was peripheral blood. The receptors were gathered from a woman of 80 years or more with acute or convalescent COVID-19. Each CDR3 is given with its conserved first and last residue. The D gene is left open where the match is weak. The size entry is marked missing in some rows and otherwise reads once, few, many or a size class.

clone_size	j_call	d_call	v_call	cdr3_nt	cdr3_aa
NA	TRBJ2-2	NA	TRBV24-1	TGTGCCACCAGCGGGGATAACACCGGGGAGCTGTTTTTT	CATSGDNTGELFF
NA	TRBJ2-5	TRBD2	TRBV12-5	TGTGCTAGTGGTTTTCAACCGGGACTAGCGGCGGTAGAGACCCAGTACTTC	CASGFQPGLAAVETQYF
NA	TRBJ1-4	NA	TRBV30	TGTGCCTGGAGGGTAGGGGGGGGTGAAAAACTGTTTTTT	CAWRVGGGEKLFF
NA	TRBJ2-1	TRBD1	TRBV18	TGTGCCAGCTCACCCCCCACAGGGGGGCATGAGCAGTTCTTC	CASSPPTGGHEQFF
NA	TRBJ1-5	NA	TRBV2	TGTGCCAGCATGATGACCACCCTATCAGGGCCCCAGCATTTT	CASMMTTLSGPQHF
few	TRBJ2-7	TRBD1	TRBV6-5	TGTGCCAGCACCGTCCCGAGGGGGCCGGGTTACGAGCAGTACTTC	CASTVPRGPGYEQYF
NA	TRBJ2-7	NA	TRBV7-6	TGTGCCAGCAGCTTACGAGTCGACAGGTCCTACGAGCAGTACTTC	CASSLRVDRSYEQYF
NA	TRBJ1-2	NA	TRBV10-3	TGTGCCATCACAGAGACAGCTAACTATGGCTACACCTTC	CAITETANYGYTF
once	TRBJ1-4	NA	TRBV5-3	TGTGCCAGAAGCTGTCTCCCTCAGGAGGTGTTTTTT	CARSCLPQEVFF
NA	TRBJ2-2	NA	TRBV29-1	TGCAGCGTTGAAGCAGGGTTGGGCGGGGAGCTGTTTTTT	CSVEAGLGGELFF
NA	TRBJ1-2	NA	TRBV10-3	TGTGCCATCAGTGAGTCGCAGGAAAACTATGGCTACACCTTC	CAISESQENYGYTF
NA	TRBJ1-6	NA	TRBV6-5	TGTGCCAGCAAGAGCCGGGGTCTAGCACCCCTCCACTTT	CASKSRGLAPLHF
NA	TRBJ1-3	TRBD1	TRBV4-3	TGCGCCAGCAGCCAAGGGGCAGGGGGCGAAAACACCATATATTTT	CASSQGAGGENTIYF
NA	TRBJ1-2	TRBD1	TRBV7-8	TGTGCCAGCAGCTCCTCTCCAGGTCGACAGGGCCCGGATGGCTACACCTTC	CASSSSPGRQGPDGYTF
few	TRBJ1-5	NA	TRBV5-6	TGTGCCAGCAGCTTGTTCGGCAATCAGCCCCAGCATTTT	CASSLFGNQPQHF
once	TRBJ1-1	NA	TRBV19	TGTGCCAGTACCTCCGGGAGGAACACTGAAGCTTTCTTT	CASTSGRNTEAFF
NA	TRBJ2-7	NA	TRBV11-2	TGTGCCAGCAGCTTGCCGACGCTTACTACATACCAGACCTACGAGCAGTACTTC	CASSLPTLTTYQTYEQYF
NA	TRBJ1-5	NA	TRBV6-1	TGTGCCAGCAGTGCGCCGGTACAGGGAAACAATCAGCCCCAGCATTTT	CASSAPVQGNNQPQHF
NA	TRBJ1-4	NA	TRBV4-1	TGCGCCAGCAGCCAAGGGAGGGAGGGTAATGAAAAACTGTTTTTT	CASSQGREGNEKLFF
NA	TRBJ2-3	TRBD2	TRBV5-1	TGCGCCAGCAGCATACTAGCGGGAGGCCCCACAGATACGCAGTATTTT	CASSILAGGPTDTQYF
NA	TRBJ1-6	NA	TRBV19	TGTGCCAGTAACCTCGTCTCCGGGACATATGATTCACCCCTCCACTTT	CASNLVSGTYDSPLHF
once	TRBJ1-2	TRBD1	TRBV5-4	TGTGCCAGCAGTTCGACCGGGACAGGGGGTATTTGGTATGGCTACACCTTC	CASSSTGTGGIWYGYTF
NA	TRBJ2-3	NA	TRBV6-5	TGTGCCAGCAGCCCCCGGGATAGCACAGATACGCAGTATTTT	CASSPRDSTDTQYF
NA	TRBJ2-1	TRBD2	TRBV18	TGTGCCAGCTCACAGACAACTAGCGTTGTTGAGCAGTTCTTC	CASSQTTSVVEQFF
NA	TRBJ1-1	NA	TRBV27	TGTGCCAGCAGTTTACAGGTCAACACTGAAGCTTTCTTT	CASSLQVNTEAFF
NA	TRBJ1-2	NA	TRBV18	TGTGCCAGCTCACCTACGGGACATTCTAACTATGGCTACACCTTC	CASSPTGHSNYGYTF
NA	TRBJ1-1	NA	TRBV3-1/TRBV3-2	TGTGCCAGCAGCACCTTGGGGAGAGGGACTGAAGCTTTCTTT	CASSTLGRGTEAFF
NA	TRBJ2-2	NA	TRBV6-6	TGTGCCAGCACTGTTCTAGGGGGTGGGACCGGGAAGCTGTTTTTT	CASTVLGGGTGKLFF
NA	TRBJ2-1	NA	TRBV11-3	TGTGCCAGCAGTGAGGGCAGCCGATCCTTCGAGCAGTTCTTC	CASSEGSRSFEQFF